This TCR beta chain was documented in a study of blood T cell repertoires in COVID-19. Background on the study: The analysed material was cDNA or gDNA that came from T cells, B-cell-depleted T cells, or PBMCs.

This table comes from immunoSEQ multiplex PCR, and its TCRdb copy is limited to in-frame clones, with some not included. The sample carries fewer than 300,000 clones, 75% to 95% recorded once. The germline gives CDR1 MDHEN, CDR2 SYDVKM. The CDR3 length is 12 residues. The V end lost 6 bases, the J end lost 2 bases, and 7 bases lay between the germline ends. With respect to this clone: The sample has other DNA sequences that encode this CDR3 too.

The rearrangement links TRBV28 to TRBJ1-1; TRBD1 might be the D (6 bases). Sequenced sample: peripheral blood. The receptor comes from a person between 18 and 30 years old with COVID-19, enrolled during active disease. Here the CDR3 DNA reads TGTGCCAGCAGGGACAGCAACACTGAAGCTTTCTTT. Protein: CASRDSNTEAFF. Full variable domain (missing parts from reference TRBV28 and TRBJ1-1): DVKVTQSSRYLVKRTGEKVFLECVQDMDHENMFWYRQDPGLGLRLIYFSYDVKMKEKGDIPEGYSVSREKKERFSLILESASTNQTSMYLCASRDSNTEAFFGQGTRLTVV.